This T cell receptor beta chain was found in a study of T cell responses to AZD1222 COVID-19 vaccine (dated by TCRdb to about 2021). For the wider study: AZD1222 recipients with second doses at about 4 weeks or about 12 weeks were pooled, because spike-specific TCR depth and breadth did not differ between schedules. Enrollment into the trials was organized by age into subgroups of 18-55, 56-69 and 70-plus years, and those subgroups contained approximately 150, 30 and 60 TCR-sequenced participants, respectively. TCR sequencing covered over 230 trial participants: roughly 200 given two doses of AZD1222 and about 26 given two doses of MenACWY control vaccine. Overall study outcomes, separate from this receptor: Because no day 14 peak-response samples were available, the repertoires could be characterized only after the peak T cell response. Conclusions about previously exposed vaccinees are limited because only five or six AZD1222 recipients were SARS-CoV-2 seropositive at baseline. Nearly half of unique spike-specific TCRs reportedly recognized epitopes outside regions mutated in the B.1.351 and B.1.1.7 variants. Most participants were white British and females outnumbered males, and the authors suggested that clonal diversity may have been underestimated. After two AZD1222 doses, spike-specific TCR breadth and depth were significantly higher than at day 0 and than in MenACWY recipients. The whole spike protein was spanned by vaccine-associated CD4 TCRs, and dominant responses were seen in regions 160-218 and 743-854. In the small 56-69-year group, the increase in depth fell short of significance, most likely because of low power.

The CDR3 regions of human TCRbeta chains were subjected to immunosequencing. Turning to the authors' computational methods: TCRs in the repertoires were compared against a reference library of SARS-CoV-2-specific TCRs that had been generated with the MIRA antigen-specificity platform. Breadth meant the fraction of unique TCRs that were SARS-CoV-2-associated, whereas depth meant the fraction of total T cells that were SARS-CoV-2-associated. Using the MIRA data, every spike-specific TCR was mapped to the spike region that the TCR reacted to and assigned to either a CD4 or a CD8 class. Log10-transformed breadth and depth values were compared by one-way ANOVA with Sidak's multiple comparisons tests. TCRdb retrieved this table from immuneACCESS and kept in-frame rearrangements only. Not all clones are present; in checked studies, unresolved V genes account for under half, and no reason is known for the remainder. The D gene and trimming were derived from the DNA, and the V and J assignments and clone size from that table. The sample table contains about 130,000 clones; only one count was recorded for just over 85% of them. Jointly, the top ten make up 9.5% to 15% of the sample.

The germline V gene specifies SGHAT as CDR1 and FQNNGV as CDR2. Relative to germline, V is 8 bases shorter and J is 0 bases shorter, with 13 bases between their ends. The CDR3, from cysteine to phenylalanine, totals 14 residues. This entry keeps only the CDR3 DNA: 42 bases, framed from base 1. Taken with the paper, the label for time point translates to: baseline before first vaccination. Vaccinee samples were obtained from the UK trials COV001 and COV002, which included a single-blind randomized controlled phase 2/3 trial of AZD1222 (ChAdOx1 nCoV-19) in healthy adults. For TCRbeta chain sequencing, PBMC samples from trial participants were taken at day 0 and at day 28 after the second dose. As regards this clone: Its recognized antigen is unknown. Per-base qualities were not stored, and no clone one base away is much larger.

The sample consisted of peripheral blood, taken on day 0 of AZD1222 vaccination. Recombination joined TRBV11-2 with TRBJ2-5, with the D gene uncertain. The receptor's source is an adult in good health. The bases are TGTGCCAGCCGCCAGTCCAGAAACCAAGAGACCCAGTACTTC. It translates to CASRQSRNQETQYF.